Sequencing of this TCR beta chain was carried out in a study of OX40 agonist ivuxolimab in advanced cancers. The wider study: In this trial design, patients received ivuxolimab intravenously at 0.01 to 10 mg/kg every 2 weeks. Earlier anti-PD-1, anti-PD-L1 or anti-CTLA-4 therapy was permitted; 30% to 45% had received some. A partial response was reached by three patients: one with hepatocellular carcinoma and two with cutaneous melanoma. Study-wide results and caveats: Some nonresponders additionally presented with little normalized T-cell clonal expansion.

Clones were sequenced by immunoSEQ multiplex PCR, and TCRdb holds only the in-frame ones, with some missing. The table shows about 52,000 clones, with about nine tenths occurring only once. As regards this clone: Its specificity is unknown.

This CDR3 has 12 residues. Germline CDR1 is SNHLY and CDR2 is FYNNEI. V shed 10 bases and J shed 4 bases, with 13 bases lying between them. Specimen: CD4+ or CD8+ T cells sorted from blood, collected in a trial of the OX40 agonist ivuxolimab. The rearrangement links TRBV2 to TRBJ2-5; weak D call: TRBD2 (6 bases). The clonotype was recovered from an adult with an advanced solid tumor such as melanoma, head and neck, liver or kidney cancer. This CDR3 is CATEGDSETQYF. DNA for the CDR3: TGTGCCACAGAAGGGGACTCAGAGACCCAGTACTTC. Complete variable domain (other parts from reference TRBV2 and TRBJ2-5): EPEVTQTPSHQVTQMGQEVILRCVPISNHLYFYWYRQILGQKVEFLVSFYNNEISEKSEIFDDQFSVERPDGSNFTLKIRSTKLEDSAMYFCATEGDSETQYFGPGTRLLVL.